This TCR beta chain emerged from a study of OX40 agonist ivuxolimab in advanced cancers. Some background on the complete study: Ivuxolimab was an agonistic, fully human IgG2 monoclonal antibody directed against OX40 (CD134), a costimulatory receptor. Intravenous ivuxolimab was administered to patients every 2 weeks at six dose levels: 0.01, 0.1, 0.3, 1.5, 3 and 10 mg/kg. Among the 50 to 55 dose-escalation patients, some 19 had hepatocellular carcinoma, around 15 melanoma, 9 renal cell carcinoma and 9 head and neck cancer. In the dose-escalation cohort, 70% to 90% of patients were male, and the mean age was roughly 60 years with a range of roughly 20 to 85. Prior anti-PD-1, anti-PD-L1 or anti-CTLA-4 therapy was permitted, and checkpoint inhibitors had been received by around 39% of dose-escalation patients. Partial responses occurred in three dose-escalation patients: two with cutaneous melanoma and one with hepatocellular carcinoma. The purpose of peripheral TCRbeta sequencing was to test whether ivuxolimab changed TCR sequence diversity and led to clonal T-cell expansion. The paper covers the monotherapy dose-escalation part of the phase I ivuxolimab trial, which included N ≈ 57 patients. Beyond this particular receptor, the publication reports: At doses of 0.1 to 3.0 mg/kg, clonal expansion of both CD4+ and CD8+ T cells in blood was seen between baseline and week 6. Low levels of normalized T-cell clonal expansion were also seen in some patients who did not respond. On average, CD8+ T cells showed more expanded clones than CD4+ T cells after ivuxolimab. In the 0.1-3.0 mg/kg groups, partial responders had among the lowest normalized peripheral clonal expansion, particularly in CD8+ T cells. The antigen specificity of the peripheral T cells that underwent clonal expansion was not determined.

For sequencing of the TCRbeta CDR3 region, genomic DNA was extracted from the sorted cells. The immunoSEQ Assay was used to sequence the TCRbeta CDR3 regions. This is the immuneACCESS table as TCRdb keeps it, with only in-frame sequences that have V and J called. A part of the clones is gone; compared with another copy, unresolved V genes explain less than half, and the rest is unexplained. For this sample the table gives about 37,000 clones, of which around four fifths were detected only once. The ten largest clones capture about two fifths of the sample. To note about this clone: The antigen it binds to is not known. Qualities for individual bases were not recorded, and no much larger clone is one base off.

The germline V gene gives CDR1 as SGHAT and CDR2 as FQNNGV. CDR3 length: 17 amino acids, cysteine to phenylalanine. The sequence is cut down to CDR3 DNA, 51 bases in frame from base 1. V loses 0 bases at its end and J loses 2 bases; junction bases beyond the gene matches: 7. Patients with autoimmune disease history or receiving systemic immunosuppression were excluded from the trial. Peripheral blood for TCR sequencing was collected from all dose cohorts at baseline, on cycle 4 day 1, and on cycle 7 day 1. Samples were obtained from an open-label, multicenter, first-in-human phase I dose-escalation trial of ivuxolimab. Adults with locally advanced or metastatic head and neck squamous cell, hepatocellular, melanoma or renal cell carcinoma were enrolled in the trial. Before TCR sequencing, CD4+ T cells and CD8+ T cells were sorted from peripheral blood as separate populations.

This clonotype was sampled from an adult with an advanced solid tumor such as melanoma, head and neck, liver or kidney cancer. This chain joins TRBV11-2 to TRBJ2-5, with 9 junctional bases fitting TRBD2. Source: CD4+ or CD8+ T cells sorted from blood, taken in a trial of the OX40 agonist ivuxolimab. Here is the DNA: TGTGCCAGCAGCTTAGATGGTTACAGCGGGGGGCAAGAGACCCAGTACTTC. Its coded protein is CASSLDGYSGGQETQYF.